This TCR beta chain was recovered during a study of T cell responses to AZD1222 COVID-19 vaccine. Findings and caveats of the study: At study baseline, merely five or six AZD1222 recipients were seropositive.

Using immunoSEQ multiplex PCR, the repertoire was profiled, and TCRdb retains in-frame clones only, with some absent. Of 110,000 or so clones in the sample, about 91% were seen once. As concerns this clone: Its antigen is as yet unknown.

With V trimmed by 4 bases and J by 4 bases, 10 bases remained unmatched. The CDR3 runs 17 residues. Germline CDR1 MGHRA, CDR2 YSYEKL. The V gene is TRBV4-1, the J gene TRBJ1-2; TRBD1 agrees at 12 bases. This receptor was obtained from an adult in good health. Specimen: peripheral blood, collected on day 0 of AZD1222 vaccination. The CDR3 spells CASSPTGTGGSSYGYTF. CDR3 nucleotide sequence: TGCGCCAGCAGCCCAACCGGGACAGGGGGCAGTAGCTATGGCTACACCTTC.